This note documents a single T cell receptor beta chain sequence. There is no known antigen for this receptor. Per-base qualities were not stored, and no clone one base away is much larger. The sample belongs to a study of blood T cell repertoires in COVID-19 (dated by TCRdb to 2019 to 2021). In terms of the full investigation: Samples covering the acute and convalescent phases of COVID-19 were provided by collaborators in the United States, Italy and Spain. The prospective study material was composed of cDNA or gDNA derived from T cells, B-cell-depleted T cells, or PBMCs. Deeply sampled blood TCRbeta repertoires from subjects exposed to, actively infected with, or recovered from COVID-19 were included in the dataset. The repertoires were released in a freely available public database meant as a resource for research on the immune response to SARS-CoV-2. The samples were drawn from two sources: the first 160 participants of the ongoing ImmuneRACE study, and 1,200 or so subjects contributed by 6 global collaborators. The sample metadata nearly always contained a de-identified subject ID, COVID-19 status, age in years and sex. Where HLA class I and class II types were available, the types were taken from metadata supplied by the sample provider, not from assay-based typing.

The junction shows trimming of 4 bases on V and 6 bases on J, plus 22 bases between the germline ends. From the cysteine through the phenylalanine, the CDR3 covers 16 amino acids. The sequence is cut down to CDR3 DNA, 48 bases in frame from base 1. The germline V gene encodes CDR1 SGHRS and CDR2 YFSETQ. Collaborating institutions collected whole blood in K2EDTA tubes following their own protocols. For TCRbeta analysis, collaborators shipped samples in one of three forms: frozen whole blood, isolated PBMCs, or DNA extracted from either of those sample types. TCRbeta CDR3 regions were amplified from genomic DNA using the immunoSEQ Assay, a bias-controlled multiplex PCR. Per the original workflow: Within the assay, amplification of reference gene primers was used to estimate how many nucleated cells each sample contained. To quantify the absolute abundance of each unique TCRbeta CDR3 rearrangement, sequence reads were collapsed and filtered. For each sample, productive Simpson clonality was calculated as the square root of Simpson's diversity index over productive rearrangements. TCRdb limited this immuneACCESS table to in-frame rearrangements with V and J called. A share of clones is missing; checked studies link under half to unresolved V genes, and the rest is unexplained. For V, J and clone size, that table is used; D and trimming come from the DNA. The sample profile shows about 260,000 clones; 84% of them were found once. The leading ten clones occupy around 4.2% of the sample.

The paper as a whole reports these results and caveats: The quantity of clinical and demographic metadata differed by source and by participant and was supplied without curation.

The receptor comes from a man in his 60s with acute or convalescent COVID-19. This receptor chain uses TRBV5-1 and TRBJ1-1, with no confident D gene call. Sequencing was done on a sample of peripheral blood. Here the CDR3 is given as CASSVGGLRVGAEAFF. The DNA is TGCGCCAGCAGCGTGGGAGGTTTGAGGGTCGGCGCTGAAGCTTTCTTT.